This T cell receptor (beta chain) was profiled in a study of T cells in narcolepsy. Study-wide results and limits: Blood of same and different patients, but not healthy controls, reportedly held recurring autoreactive clonotypes. Same-patient CSF and blood CD4+ T cell clonotypes included HCRT-specific and TRIB2-specific autoreactive ones.

Generated by immunoSEQ multiplex PCR, the TCRdb table keeps only in-frame clones and is missing some. In the table there are 20,000 to 30,000 clones, 55% to 80% of which are singletons. To note about this clone: Its cognate antigen is unknown.

V lost 5 bases and J lost 7, with 18 bases in between. Germline assignment: CDR1 GTSNPN and CDR2 SVGIG (reference sequence). The CDR3 has 15 amino acids. This rearrangement joins TRBV30 to TRBJ1-6; D is uncertain. Sequencing was carried out using memory (CD45RA-) CD4+ T cells from blood. This TCR was sampled from a human donor in good health. The CDR3 reads CAWARQGPGNSPLHF. As DNA, the CDR3 is TGTGCCTGGGCCCGACAAGGGCCGGGAAATTCACCCCTCCACTTT.